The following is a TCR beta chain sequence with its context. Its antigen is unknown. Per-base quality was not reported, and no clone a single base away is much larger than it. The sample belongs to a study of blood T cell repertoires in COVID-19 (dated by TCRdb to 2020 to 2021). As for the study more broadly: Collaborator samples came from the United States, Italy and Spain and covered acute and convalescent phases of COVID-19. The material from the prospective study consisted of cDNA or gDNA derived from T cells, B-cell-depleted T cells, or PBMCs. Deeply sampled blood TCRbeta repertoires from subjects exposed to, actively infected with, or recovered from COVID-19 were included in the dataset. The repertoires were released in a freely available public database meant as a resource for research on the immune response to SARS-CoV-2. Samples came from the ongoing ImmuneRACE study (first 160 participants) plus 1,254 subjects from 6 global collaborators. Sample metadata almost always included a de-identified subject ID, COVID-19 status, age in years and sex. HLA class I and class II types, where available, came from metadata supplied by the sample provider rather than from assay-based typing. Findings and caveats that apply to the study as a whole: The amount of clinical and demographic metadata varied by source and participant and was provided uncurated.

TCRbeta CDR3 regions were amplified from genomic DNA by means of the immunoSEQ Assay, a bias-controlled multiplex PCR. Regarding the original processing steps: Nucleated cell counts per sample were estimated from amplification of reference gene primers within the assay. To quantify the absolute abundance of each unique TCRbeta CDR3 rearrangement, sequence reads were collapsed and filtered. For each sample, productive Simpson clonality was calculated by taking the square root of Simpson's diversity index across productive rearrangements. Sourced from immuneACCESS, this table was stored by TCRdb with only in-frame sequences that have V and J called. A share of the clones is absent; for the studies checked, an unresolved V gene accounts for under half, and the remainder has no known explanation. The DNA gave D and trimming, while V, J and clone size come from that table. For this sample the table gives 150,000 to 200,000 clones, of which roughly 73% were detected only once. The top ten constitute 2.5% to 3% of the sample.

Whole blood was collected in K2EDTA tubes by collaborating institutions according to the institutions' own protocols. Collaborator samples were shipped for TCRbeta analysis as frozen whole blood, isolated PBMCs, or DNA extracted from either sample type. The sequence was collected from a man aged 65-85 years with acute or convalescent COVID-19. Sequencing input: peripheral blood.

CDR3 region: CASSVGSPTYEQYF. DNA sequence: TGTGCCAGCAGCGTGGGCAGCCCGACCTACGAGCAGTACTTC. The chain was built from TRBV9 and TRBJ2-7, with the D segment identity uncertain. Relative to germline, V is 2 bases shorter and J is 2 bases shorter, with 11 bases between their ends. The CDR3 goes from the cysteine to the phenylalanine over 14 residues. Only the CDR3 portion is preserved as DNA: 42 bases, with reading frame beginning at the first base. The germline V gene supplies CDR1 SGDLS and CDR2 YYNGEE.